The rows below give T cell receptor beta chains drawn from one sample of a study of Tregs in tolerant kidney transplant recipients. Their recognized antigens are unknown. Here immunoSEQ multiplex PCR was the method, and the copy in TCRdb shows in-frame clones only, minus some. The sample lists approximately 19,000 clones; roughly two thirds were seen once. The sequenced material came from Tregs from blood cultured with allogeneic cells. The receptors originated from a human donor in good health. The CDR3 runs from the conserved cysteine through the conserved F or W. Fields, in order: J gene, clone size, V gene, D gene, CDR3 protein, CDR3 DNA. The D gene is left open where the match is weak. Clone size appears in some rows only: once, few, many, or a class for an expanded clone.

J: TRBJ2-7; size: NA; V: TRBV6-5; D: NA; CDR3: CASSFLGISSYEQYF; DNA: TGTGCCAGCAGTTTTTTGGGGATAAGCTCCTACGAGCAGTACTTC
J: TRBJ1-4; size: NA; V: TRBV7-8; D: NA; CDR3: CASSSLGTTNEKLFF; DNA: TGTGCCAGCAGCTCTTTGGGTACAACTAATGAAAAACTGTTTTTT
J: TRBJ1-5; size: NA; V: TRBV6-6; D: NA; CDR3: CASSSPRGQPQHF; DNA: TGTGCCAGCAGCTCCCCGCGGGGGCAGCCCCAGCATTTT
J: TRBJ2-7; size: few; V: TRBV4-2; D: NA; CDR3: CASSQDGTEQYF; DNA: TGTGCCAGCAGCCAAGATGGTACGGAACAGTACTTC
J: TRBJ2-1; size: NA; V: TRBV5-1; D: NA; CDR3: CASSDGRDNEQFF; DNA: TGCGCCAGCAGCGATGGACGGGACAATGAGCAGTTCTTC
J: TRBJ1-2; size: NA; V: TRBV11-2; D: NA; CDR3: CASSLALGQIYGYTF; DNA: TGTGCCAGCAGCTTAGCCCTCGGACAGATTTATGGCTACACCTTC
J: TRBJ2-1; size: NA; V: TRBV7-2; D: TRBD2; CDR3: CASSPQPGLALYNEQFF; DNA: TGTGCCAGCAGCCCTCAGCCGGGACTAGCGCTTTACAATGAGCAGTTCTTC
J: TRBJ1-1; size: NA; V: TRBV29-1; D: TRBD1; CDR3: CSVRAGGVGTTEAFF; DNA: TGCAGCGTGAGGGCAGGGGGCGTGGGGACCACTGAAGCTTTCTTT
J: TRBJ1-2; size: NA; V: TRBV18; D: NA; CDR3: CASSPLGQLYGYTF; DNA: TGTGCCAGCTCACCACTGGGCCAATTGTATGGCTACACCTTC
J: TRBJ2-4; size: NA; V: TRBV30; D: NA; CDR3: CAWSVRRQFSNIQYF; DNA: TGTGCCTGGAGTGTACGGCGACAGTTTTCAAACATTCAGTACTTC
J: TRBJ2-2; size: NA; V: TRBV9; D: NA; CDR3: CASSRDISNTGELFF; DNA: TGTGCCAGCAGTCGGGACATATCGAACACCGGGGAGCTGTTTTTT
J: TRBJ2-7; size: few; V: TRBV6-5; D: NA; CDR3: CASRSLAGIVYEQYF; DNA: TGTGCCAGCAGGTCCCTTGCGGGGATCGTTTACGAGCAGTACTTC